This T cell receptor (beta chain) was identified in a study of T-cell reconstitution after alpha-beta-depleted transplantation in children. CDR3 size: 16 residues. The germline gives CDR1 KGHDR, CDR2 SFDVKD. With V trimmed by 0 bases and J by 5 bases, 4 bases remained unmatched. Study findings and constraints: Several hundred graft clones that had expanded were reportedly the source of alpha-beta T cells about two months after transplant. For some patients, TCRbeta diversity was high at day 60 because of recipient T cells and thymic progenitors that survived. At the one-year point after transplant, T-cell counts and TCRbeta diversity were found to come mostly from T cells that had been newly produced.

This clonotype has more than one count but fewer than ten. The antigen is undetermined. Preparation of the TCRbeta library involved a method that used unique molecular identifiers. TCRdb reprocessed the PCR reads via MiXCR and lists one record per CDR3 protein. The sample has under 20,000 distinct CDR3 sequences; 9.5% to 15% are singletons. This specimen was PBMCs, mostly from graft donor cells, taken 180 days after TCRalphabeta/CD19-depleted stem cell transplant. This clonotype was sampled from a boy younger than two who had a stem cell transplant for Wiskott-Aldrich syndrome, so the T cells may come from the graft donor. The chain is built from TRBV24-1 and TRBJ2-5; TRBD1 aligns across 11 bases. The CDR3 nucleotides read TGTGCCACCAGTGATTTGCGGGACAGGGGGGGGGAGACCCAGTACTTC. This sequence encodes CATSDLRDRGGETQYF.